These 4 T cell receptor beta chains share one sample of origin, sequenced in a study of control samples from healthy donors and cancer patients. Some clones are missing from TCRdb's copy, which holds only in-frame ones; the method was immunoSEQ multiplex PCR. Among 400,000 to 500,000 clones, approximately 92% were seen once, and the ten largest hold 6% to 7%. The source material was PBMCs. The receptors were sampled from a man in his forties with head and neck cancer.

This chain joins TRBV9 and TRBJ2-1; 11 positions agree with TRBD2. This CDR3 has 20 residues. J lost 0 bases, V lost 4 bases, and 15 bases had no gene match. In germline, CDR1 is SGDLS, CDR2 YYNGEE. Written as DNA, the CDR3 is TGTGCCAGCAGCCCTCGACCGGGACTAGCGGTCATTAACTCCTACAATGAGCAGTTCTTC. Translation: CASSPRPGLAVINSYNEQFF.

CDR3 sequence: CASSSVGTATYEQYF. The CDR3 region has the DNA TGTGCCAGCAGTTCAGTAGGGACCGCTACCTACGAGCAGTACTTC. This rearrangement joins TRBV27 to TRBJ2-7; the D call may be TRBD1 or TRBD2 (5 bases each). Trimming cost V 4 bases and J 2 bases, with 15 bases left between them. The CDR3 has 15 amino acids. Germline lookup yields CDR1 MNHEY and CDR2 SMNVEV (reference sequence).

The rearrangement joins TRBV7-2 to TRBJ1-1; the D gene is possibly TRBD1 (6 bases). Trimming left V 4 bases short and J 4 bases short, with 13 bases between. Germline V CDR1 and CDR2: SGHTA, FQGNSA. The length of the CDR3 is 14 residues. The CDR3 sequence: CASSSRGGGTEAFF. Here the CDR3 DNA reads TGTGCCAGCAGCTCTAGGGGGGGAGGCACTGAAGCTTTCTTT. The full variable domain, with the rest looked up from reference TRBV7-2 and TRBJ1-1, is GAGVSQSPSNKVTEKGKDVELRCDPISGHTALYWYRQSLGQGLEFLIYFQGNSAPDKSGLPSDRFSAERTGGSVSTLTIQRTQQEDSAVYLCASSSRGGGTEAFFGQGTRLTVV.

The gene calls are TRBV27 and TRBJ2-1; 7 bases map to TRBD2. From germline, CDR1 is MNHEY and CDR2 SMNVEV (reference sequence). With 3 bases clipped from V and 8 bases from J, the junction kept 13 bases outside the gene matches. There are 16 residues in the CDR3. CDR3 region: CASSFNGGGLSYEQFF. The CDR3 region has the DNA TGTGCCAGCAGTTTTAACGGGGGAGGGCTCTCCTATGAGCAGTTCTTC.